Given below is one T cell receptor beta chain in context. Its antigen is not identified. Running of the v3.0 immunoSEQ assay took place at survey level. The protocol was immunoSEQ multiplex PCR, while the TCRdb copy is restricted to in-frame clones and leaves out a portion. The table lists about 29,000 clones, about 93% of them singletons, with 10% to 13% in the top ten. This sample stems from a study of long-term antiretroviral therapy in people with HIV. Study-level points and caveats: Clones showing expansion before ART dominated the repertoire at all time points. Blood dating 2004 to 2017 may reflect older ART regimens.

V was pared by 7 bases and J by 6 bases, with 10 bases between. Germline V gene sequence: CDR1 MNHNY, CDR2 SVGAGI (reference sequence). CDR3 size: 12 residues. The gene calls are TRBV6-6 and TRBJ1-5; TRBD1 might be the D (5 bases). This receptor was taken from a man between 35 and 55 years old with HIV. Sequencing was performed on unsorted PBMCs, taken 6.2 years after starting antiretroviral therapy. The CDR3: CASTERGQPQHF. CDR3 nucleotide sequence: TGTGCCAGCACGGAAAGGGGTCAGCCCCAGCATTTT.